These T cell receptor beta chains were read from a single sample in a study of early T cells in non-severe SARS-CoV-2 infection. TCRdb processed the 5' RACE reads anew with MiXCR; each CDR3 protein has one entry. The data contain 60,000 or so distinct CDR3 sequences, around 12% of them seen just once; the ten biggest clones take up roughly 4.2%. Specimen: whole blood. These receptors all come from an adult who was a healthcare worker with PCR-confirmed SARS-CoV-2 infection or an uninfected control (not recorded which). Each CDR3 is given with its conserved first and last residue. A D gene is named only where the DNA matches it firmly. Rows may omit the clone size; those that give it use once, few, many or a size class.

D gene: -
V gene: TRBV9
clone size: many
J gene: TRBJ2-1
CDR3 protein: CASSAQRADNEQFF
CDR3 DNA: TGTGCCAGCAGTGCCCAGAGGGCCGACAATGAGCAGTTCTTC

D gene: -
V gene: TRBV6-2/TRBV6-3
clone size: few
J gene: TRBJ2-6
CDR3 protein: CASSLQSSGANVLTF
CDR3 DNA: TGTGCCAGCAGTTTACAGAGCTCTGGGGCCAACGTCCTGACTTTC

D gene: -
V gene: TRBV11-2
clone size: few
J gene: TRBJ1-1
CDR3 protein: CASSLGATGNTEAFF
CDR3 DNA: TGTGCCAGCAGCTTAGGGGCAACAGGGAACACTGAAGCTTTCTTT

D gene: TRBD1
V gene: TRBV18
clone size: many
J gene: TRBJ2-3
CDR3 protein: CASSPRTGEESTQYF
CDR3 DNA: TGTGCCAGCTCACCTCGGACAGGGGAGGAGAGTACGCAGTATTTT

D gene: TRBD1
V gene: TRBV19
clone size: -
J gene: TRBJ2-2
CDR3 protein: CASSHRGFGTGELFF
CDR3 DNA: TGTGCCAGTAGCCACAGGGGGTTTGGCACCGGGGAGCTGTTTTTT

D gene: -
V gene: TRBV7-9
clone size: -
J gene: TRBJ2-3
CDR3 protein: CASSLFGSDTQYF
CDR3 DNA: TGTGCCAGCAGCTTATTTGGCTCCGATACGCAGTATTTT

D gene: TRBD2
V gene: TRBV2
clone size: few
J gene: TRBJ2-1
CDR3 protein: CASSPTSGPSGEQFF
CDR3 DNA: TGTGCCAGCAGCCCCACTAGCGGGCCCTCGGGTGAGCAGTTCTTC

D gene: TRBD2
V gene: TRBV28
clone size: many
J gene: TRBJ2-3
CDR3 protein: CASSPDSGRAADTQYF
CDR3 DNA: TGTGCCAGCAGTCCGGATAGCGGGAGGGCAGCAGATACGCAGTATTTT

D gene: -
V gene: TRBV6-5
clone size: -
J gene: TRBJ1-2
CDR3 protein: CASSSGTLYGYTF
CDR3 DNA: TGTGCCAGCAGTTCAGGGACTCTCTATGGCTACACCTTC

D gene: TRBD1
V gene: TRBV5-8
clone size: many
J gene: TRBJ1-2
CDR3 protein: CASSLGTGVVNYGYTF
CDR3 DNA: TGTGCCAGCAGCTTGGGGACAGGGGTCGTGAACTATGGCTACACCTTC

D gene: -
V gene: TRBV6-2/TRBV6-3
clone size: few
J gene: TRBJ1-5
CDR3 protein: CASSYYGDQPQHF
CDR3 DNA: TGTGCCAGCAGTTACTACGGGGACCAGCCCCAGCATTTT

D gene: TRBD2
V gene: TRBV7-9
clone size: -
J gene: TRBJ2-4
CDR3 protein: CASSLQRERGNIQYF
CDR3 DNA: TGTGCCAGCAGCTTACAGAGGGAGCGGGGAAACATTCAGTACTTC

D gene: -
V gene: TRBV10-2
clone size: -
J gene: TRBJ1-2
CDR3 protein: CASSQANYGYTF
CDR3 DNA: TGCGCCAGCAGTCAGGCTAACTATGGCTACACCTTC

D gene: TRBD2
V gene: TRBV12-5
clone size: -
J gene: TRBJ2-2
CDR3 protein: CASGRPLGGRVGELFF
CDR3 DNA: TGTGCTAGTGGTCGACCCCTTGGCGGGAGGGTCGGGGAGCTGTTTTTT

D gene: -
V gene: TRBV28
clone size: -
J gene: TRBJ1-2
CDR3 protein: CATRDTRNYGYTF
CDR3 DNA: TGTGCCACCCGGGACACCCGTAACTATGGCTACACCTTC

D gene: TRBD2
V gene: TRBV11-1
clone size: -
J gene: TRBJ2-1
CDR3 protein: CASSTPTSGRNNEQFF
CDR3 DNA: TGTGCCAGCAGCACCCCGACTAGCGGGAGGAACAATGAGCAGTTCTTC

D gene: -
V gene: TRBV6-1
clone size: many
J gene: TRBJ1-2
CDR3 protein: CASSELPNGYTF
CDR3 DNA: TGTGCCAGCAGTGAACTGCCGAATGGCTACACCTTC

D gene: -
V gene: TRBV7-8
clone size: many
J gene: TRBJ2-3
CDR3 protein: CASSLEGRNTDTQYF
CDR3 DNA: TGTGCCAGCAGCTTAGAAGGACGTAACACAGATACGCAGTATTTT

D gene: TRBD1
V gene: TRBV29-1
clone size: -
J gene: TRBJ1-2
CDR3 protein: CSVAGTAGYTF
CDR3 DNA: TGCAGCGTGGCTGGGACAGCGGGCTACACCTTC

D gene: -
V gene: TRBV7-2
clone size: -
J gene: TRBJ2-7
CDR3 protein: CASSSGTVYEQYF
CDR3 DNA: TGTGCCAGCAGCTCCGGGACGGTTTACGAGCAGTACTTC

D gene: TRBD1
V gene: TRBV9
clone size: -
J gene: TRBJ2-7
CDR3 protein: CASSVGQGDNYEQYF
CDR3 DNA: TGTGCCAGCAGCGTAGGACAGGGGGACAACTACGAGCAGTACTTC

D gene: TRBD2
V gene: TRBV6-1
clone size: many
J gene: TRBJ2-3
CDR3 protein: CASSLLVAGGLSTDTQYF
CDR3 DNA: TGTGCCAGCAGCCTATTAGTAGCGGGGGGCCTCAGCACAGATACGCAGTATTTT

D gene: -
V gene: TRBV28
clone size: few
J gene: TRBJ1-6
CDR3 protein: CASKQTEGNSPLHF
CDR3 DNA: TGTGCCAGCAAACAGACAGAGGGGAATTCACCCCTCCACTTT

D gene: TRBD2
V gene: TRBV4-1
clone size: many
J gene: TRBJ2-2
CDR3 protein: CASSRTGLPGGELFF
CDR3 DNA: TGCGCCAGCAGCAGAACGGGACTACCTGGGGGGGAGCTGTTTTTT

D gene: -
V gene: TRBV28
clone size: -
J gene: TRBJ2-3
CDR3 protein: CASSATSTDTQYF
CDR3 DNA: TGTGCCAGCAGTGCTACTAGCACAGATACGCAGTATTTT

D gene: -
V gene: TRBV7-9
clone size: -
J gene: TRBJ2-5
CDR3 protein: CASSWDQETQYF
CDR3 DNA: TGTGCCAGCAGCTGGGACCAAGAGACCCAGTACTTC

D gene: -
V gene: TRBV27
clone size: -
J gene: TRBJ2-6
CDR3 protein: CASSPGLHSGANVLTF
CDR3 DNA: TGTGCCAGCAGTCCAGGGTTACACTCTGGGGCCAACGTCCTGACTTTC

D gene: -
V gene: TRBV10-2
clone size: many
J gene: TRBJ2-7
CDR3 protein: CASREPYEQYF
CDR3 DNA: TGCGCCAGCAGGGAACCCTACGAGCAGTACTTC

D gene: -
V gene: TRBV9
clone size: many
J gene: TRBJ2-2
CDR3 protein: CASSVAPDRRGGELFF
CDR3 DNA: TGTGCCAGCAGCGTAGCTCCTGACAGACGGGGCGGGGAGCTGTTTTTT

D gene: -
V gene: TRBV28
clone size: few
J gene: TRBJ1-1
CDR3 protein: CASSSTVLREAFF
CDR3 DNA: TGTGCCAGCAGTTCAACGGTCCTGAGGGAAGCTTTCTTT

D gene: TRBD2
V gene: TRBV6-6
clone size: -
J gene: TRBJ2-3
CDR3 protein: CASGRKLAANTDTQYF
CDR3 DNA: TGTGCCAGCGGGCGAAAACTAGCGGCAAATACAGATACGCAGTATTTT

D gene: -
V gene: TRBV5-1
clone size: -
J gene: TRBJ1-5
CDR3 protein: CASSIQGGSNQPQHF
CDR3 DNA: TGCGCCAGCAGCATACAGGGCGGGAGCAATCAGCCCCAGCATTTT

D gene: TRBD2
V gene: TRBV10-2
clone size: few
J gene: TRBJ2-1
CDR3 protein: CAGSAPFGGGRNEQFF
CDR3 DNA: TGCGCCGGCAGTGCCCCGTTTGGGGGGGGAAGGAATGAGCAGTTCTTC

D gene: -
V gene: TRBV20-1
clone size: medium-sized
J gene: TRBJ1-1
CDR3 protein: CSASNRGNTEAFF
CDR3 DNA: TGCAGTGCTAGTAATCGGGGAAACACTGAAGCTTTCTTT

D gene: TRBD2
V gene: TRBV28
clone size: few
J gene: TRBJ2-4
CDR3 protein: CASSAPWTSGSAKNIQYF
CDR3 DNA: TGTGCCAGCAGTGCACCCTGGACTAGCGGGAGCGCCAAAAACATTCAGTACTTC

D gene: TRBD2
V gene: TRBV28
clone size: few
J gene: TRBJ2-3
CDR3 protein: CASSQLAGLTDTQYF
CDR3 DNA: TGTGCCAGCAGCCAACTAGCGGGACTCACAGATACGCAGTATTTT

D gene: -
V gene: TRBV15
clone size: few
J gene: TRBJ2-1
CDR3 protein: CATSRGGSIDEQFF
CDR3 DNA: TGTGCCACCAGCAGGGGGGGTAGCATCGATGAGCAGTTCTTC

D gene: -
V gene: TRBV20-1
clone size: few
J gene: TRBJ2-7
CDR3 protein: CSARDRWGVDEQYF
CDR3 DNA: TGCAGTGCTAGAGATAGGTGGGGAGTGGACGAGCAGTACTTC

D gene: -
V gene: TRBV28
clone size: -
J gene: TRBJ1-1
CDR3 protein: CASSLETVAGRVF
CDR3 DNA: TGTGCCAGCAGCCTAGAGACAGTCGCAGGGAGGGTCTTT

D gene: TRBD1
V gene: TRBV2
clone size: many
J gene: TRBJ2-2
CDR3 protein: CASSRDSGDTGELFF
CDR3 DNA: TGTGCCAGCAGTAGGGACAGTGGAGACACCGGGGAGCTGTTTTTT

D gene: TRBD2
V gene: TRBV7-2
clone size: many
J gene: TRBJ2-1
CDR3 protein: CASSFPPGLAGGNEQFF
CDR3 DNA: TGTGCCAGCAGCTTCCCCCCGGGGCTAGCGGGAGGGAATGAGCAGTTCTTC

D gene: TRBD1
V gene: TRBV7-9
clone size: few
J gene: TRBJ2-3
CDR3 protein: CASSINVGQGKVYF
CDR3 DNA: TGTGCCAGCAGCATCAATGTGGGACAGGGGAAGGTGTATTTT

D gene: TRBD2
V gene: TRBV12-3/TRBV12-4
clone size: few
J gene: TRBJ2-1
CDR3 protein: CASIPSSYLAGETFSYNEQFF
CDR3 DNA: TGTGCCAGCATCCCGTCCAGTTATCTAGCGGGAGAAACATTTTCCTACAATGAGCAGTTCTTC

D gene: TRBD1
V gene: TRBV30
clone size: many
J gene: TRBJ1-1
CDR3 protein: CAWSGQGAEAFF
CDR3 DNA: TGTGCCTGGTCGGGACAGGGGGCCGAAGCTTTCTTT

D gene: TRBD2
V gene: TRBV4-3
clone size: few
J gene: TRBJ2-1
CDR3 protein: CASSQRVSGGAGEQFF
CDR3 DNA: TGCGCCAGCAGCCAAAGGGTGAGCGGGGGGGCAGGTGAGCAGTTCTTC

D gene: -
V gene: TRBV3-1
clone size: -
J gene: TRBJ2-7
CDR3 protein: CASSHRGSYEQYF
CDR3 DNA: TGTGCCAGCAGCCATAGGGGCTCCTACGAGCAGTACTTC

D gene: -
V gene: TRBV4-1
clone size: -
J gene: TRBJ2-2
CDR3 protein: CASSPLGRGWGTGELFF
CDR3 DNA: TGCGCCAGCAGCCCCCTCGGCAGGGGCTGGGGCACCGGGGAGCTGTTTTTT

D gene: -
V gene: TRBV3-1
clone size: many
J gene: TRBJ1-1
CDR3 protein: CASSQGGAQTFF
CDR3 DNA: TGTGCCAGCAGCCAAGGCGGGGCGCAAACTTTCTTT

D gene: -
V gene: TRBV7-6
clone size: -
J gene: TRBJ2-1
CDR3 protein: CASSLGADFAPFSYNEQFF
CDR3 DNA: TGTGCCAGCAGCTTAGGGGCGGACTTCGCACCTTTTTCCTACAATGAGCAGTTCTTC

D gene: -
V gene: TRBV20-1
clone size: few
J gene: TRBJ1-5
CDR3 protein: CSASPLLGNYNQPQHF
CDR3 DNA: TGCAGTGCTAGCCCCCTTCTTGGAAATTACAATCAGCCCCAGCATTTT

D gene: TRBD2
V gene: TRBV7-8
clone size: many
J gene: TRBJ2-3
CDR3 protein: CASSPRTSGLRVGTQYF
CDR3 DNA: TGTGCCAGCAGCCCCCGGACTAGCGGGCTACGAGTGGGTACGCAGTATTTT

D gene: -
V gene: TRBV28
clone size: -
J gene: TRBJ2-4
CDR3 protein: CASSFRRRTLLKNIQYF
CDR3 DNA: TGTGCCAGCAGTTTCCGCCGTAGGACCCTGCTCAAAAACATTCAGTACTTC

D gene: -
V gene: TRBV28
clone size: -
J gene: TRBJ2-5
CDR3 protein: CASSLNSPQETQYF
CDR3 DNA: TGTGCCAGCAGTTTAAACTCCCCCCAAGAGACCCAGTACTTC

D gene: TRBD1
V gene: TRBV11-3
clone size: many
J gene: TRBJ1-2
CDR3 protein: CASSLAGGYGYTF
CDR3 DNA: TGTGCCAGCAGCTTAGCAGGGGGCTATGGCTACACCTTC

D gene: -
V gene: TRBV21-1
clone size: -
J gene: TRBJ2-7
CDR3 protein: CANSAPGSSYEQYF
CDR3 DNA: TGTGCCAACAGCGCCCCCGGAAGCTCCTACGAGCAGTACTTC